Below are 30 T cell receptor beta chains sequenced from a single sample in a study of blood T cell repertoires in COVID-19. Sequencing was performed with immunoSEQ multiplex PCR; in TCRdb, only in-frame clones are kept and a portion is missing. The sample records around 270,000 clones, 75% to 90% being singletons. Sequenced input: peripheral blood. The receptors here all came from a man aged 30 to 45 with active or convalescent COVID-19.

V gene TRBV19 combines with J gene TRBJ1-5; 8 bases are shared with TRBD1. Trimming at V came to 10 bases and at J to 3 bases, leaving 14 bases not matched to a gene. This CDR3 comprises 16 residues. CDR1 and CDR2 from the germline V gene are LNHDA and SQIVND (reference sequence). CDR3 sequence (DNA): TGTGCCACAAGACAGGGGTCTTTGATAAACAATCAGCCCCAGCATTTT. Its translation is CATRQGSLINNQPQHF. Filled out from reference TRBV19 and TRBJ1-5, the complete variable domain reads DGGITQSPKYLFRKEGQNVTLSCEQNLNHDAMYWYRQDPGQGLRLIYYSQIVNDFQKGDIAEGYSVSREKKESFPLTVTSAQKNPTAFYLCATRQGSLINNQPQHFGDGTRLSIL.

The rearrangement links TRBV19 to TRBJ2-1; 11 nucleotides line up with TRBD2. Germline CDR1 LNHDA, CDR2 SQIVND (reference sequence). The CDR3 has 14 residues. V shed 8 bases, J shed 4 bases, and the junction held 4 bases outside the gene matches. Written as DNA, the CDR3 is TGTGCCAGTGGGCTAGCGGGGGGTTACAATGAGCAGTTCTTC. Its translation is CASGLAGGYNEQFF.

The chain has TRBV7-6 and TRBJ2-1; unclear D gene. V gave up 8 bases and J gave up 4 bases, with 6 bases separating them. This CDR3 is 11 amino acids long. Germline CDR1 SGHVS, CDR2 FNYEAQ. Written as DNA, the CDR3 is TGTGCCAGCTTACAGTACAATGAGCAGTTCTTC. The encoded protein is CASLQYNEQFF.

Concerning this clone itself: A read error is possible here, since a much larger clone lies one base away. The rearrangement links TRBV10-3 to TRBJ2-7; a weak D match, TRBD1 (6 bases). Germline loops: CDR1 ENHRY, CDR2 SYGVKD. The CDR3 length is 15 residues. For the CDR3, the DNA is TGTGCCATCAGTGAGGGAGAGGACAGCTCCTACGGGCAGTACTTC. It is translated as CAISEGEDSSYGQYF.

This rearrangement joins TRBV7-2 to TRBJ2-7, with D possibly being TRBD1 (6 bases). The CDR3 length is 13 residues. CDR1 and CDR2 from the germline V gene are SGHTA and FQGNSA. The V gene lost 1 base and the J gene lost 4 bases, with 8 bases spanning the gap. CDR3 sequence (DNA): TGTGCCAGCAGCTTAGGGACAGAGTACGAGCAGTACTTC. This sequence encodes CASSLGTEYEQYF. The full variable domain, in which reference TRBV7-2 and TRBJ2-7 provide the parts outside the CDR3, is GAGVSQSPSNKVTEKGKDVELRCDPISGHTALYWYRQSLGQGLEFLIYFQGNSAPDKSGLPSDRFSAERTGGSVSTLTIQRTQQEDSAVYLCASSLGTEYEQYFGPGTRLTVT.

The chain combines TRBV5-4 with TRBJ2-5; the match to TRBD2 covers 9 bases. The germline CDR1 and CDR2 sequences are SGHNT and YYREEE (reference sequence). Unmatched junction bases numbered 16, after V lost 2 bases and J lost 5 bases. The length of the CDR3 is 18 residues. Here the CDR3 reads CASSFGSRGGSWTETQYF. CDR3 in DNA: TGTGCCAGCAGCTTCGGGTCGCGGGGGGGCTCTTGGACGGAGACCCAGTACTTC.

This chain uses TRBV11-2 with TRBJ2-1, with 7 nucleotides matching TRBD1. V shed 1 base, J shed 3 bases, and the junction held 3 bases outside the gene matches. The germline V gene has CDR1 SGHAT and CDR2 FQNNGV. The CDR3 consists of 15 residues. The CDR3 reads CASSLGQGYYNEQFF. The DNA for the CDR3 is TGTGCCAGCAGCTTAGGACAGGGTTACTACAATGAGCAGTTCTTC.

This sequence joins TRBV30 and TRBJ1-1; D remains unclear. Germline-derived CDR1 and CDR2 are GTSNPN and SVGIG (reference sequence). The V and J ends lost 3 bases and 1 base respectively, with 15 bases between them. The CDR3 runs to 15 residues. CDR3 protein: CAWSDIGMRNTEAFF. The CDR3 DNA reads TGTGCCTGGAGCGACATCGGAATGCGGAACACTGAAGCTTTCTTT.

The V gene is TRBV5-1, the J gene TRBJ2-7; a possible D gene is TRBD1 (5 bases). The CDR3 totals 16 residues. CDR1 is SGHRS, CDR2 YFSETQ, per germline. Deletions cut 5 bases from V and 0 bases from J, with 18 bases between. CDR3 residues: CASRETATVTSYEQYF. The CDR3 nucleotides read TGCGCCAGCAGGGAAACAGCGACAGTGACCTCCTACGAGCAGTACTTC.

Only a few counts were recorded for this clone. The CDR3 DNA follows: TGTGCCAGCAGCTTGTCGCGGGGGGCTACGGGGTTGGAGCAGTTCTTC. As protein: CASSLSRGATGLEQFF. The chain has TRBV7-2 and TRBJ2-1; 8 nucleotides align to TRBD2. J lost 10 bases, V lost 3 bases, and 14 bases had no gene match. The V gene's germline CDR1 is SGHTA and CDR2 FQGNSA. The length of the CDR3 is 16 residues.

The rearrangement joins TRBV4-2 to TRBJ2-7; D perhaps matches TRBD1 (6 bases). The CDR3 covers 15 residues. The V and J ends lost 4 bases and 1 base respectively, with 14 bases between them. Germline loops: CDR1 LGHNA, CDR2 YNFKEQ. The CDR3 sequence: CASSPSGQKSYEQYF. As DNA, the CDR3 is TGTGCCAGCAGCCCTTCTGGACAGAAATCCTACGAGCAGTACTTC.

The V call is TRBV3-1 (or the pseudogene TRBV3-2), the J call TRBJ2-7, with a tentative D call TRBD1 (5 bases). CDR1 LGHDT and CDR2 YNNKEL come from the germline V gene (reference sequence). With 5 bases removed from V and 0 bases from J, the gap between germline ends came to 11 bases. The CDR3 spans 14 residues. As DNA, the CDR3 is TGTGCCAGCAGCACGGACACTTTCTCCTACGAGCAGTACTTC. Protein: CASSTDTFSYEQYF.

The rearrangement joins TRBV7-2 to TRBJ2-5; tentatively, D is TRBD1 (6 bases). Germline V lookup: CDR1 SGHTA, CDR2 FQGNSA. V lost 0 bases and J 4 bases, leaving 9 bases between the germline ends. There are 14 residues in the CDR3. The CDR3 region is CASSLAGAGETQYF. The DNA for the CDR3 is TGTGCCAGCAGCTTAGCGGGGGCGGGAGAGACCCAGTACTTC. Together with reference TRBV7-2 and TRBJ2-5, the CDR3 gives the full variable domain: GAGVSQSPSNKVTEKGKDVELRCDPISGHTALYWYRQSLGQGLEFLIYFQGNSAPDKSGLPSDRFSAERTGGSVSTLTIQRTQQEDSAVYLCASSLAGAGETQYFGPGTRLLVL.

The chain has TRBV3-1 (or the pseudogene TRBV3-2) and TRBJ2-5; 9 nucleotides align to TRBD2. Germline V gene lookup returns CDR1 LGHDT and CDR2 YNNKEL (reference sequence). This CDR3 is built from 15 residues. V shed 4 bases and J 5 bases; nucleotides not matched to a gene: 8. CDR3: CASSLLAGAGETQYF. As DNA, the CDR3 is TGTGCCAGCAGCCTCTTAGCGGGGGCGGGGGAGACCCAGTACTTC.

CDR3 in DNA: TGTGCCAGCTCACTAATGGAACTAGCGGGGTACTACGAGCAGTACTTC. This gives the protein CASSLMELAGYYEQYF. This chain uses TRBV18 with TRBJ2-7, with TRBD2 matching over 10 bases. The CDR3 consists of 16 residues. In germline, CDR1 is KGHSH, CDR2 LQKENI. With 4 bases clipped from V and 3 bases from J, the junction kept 9 bases outside the gene matches.

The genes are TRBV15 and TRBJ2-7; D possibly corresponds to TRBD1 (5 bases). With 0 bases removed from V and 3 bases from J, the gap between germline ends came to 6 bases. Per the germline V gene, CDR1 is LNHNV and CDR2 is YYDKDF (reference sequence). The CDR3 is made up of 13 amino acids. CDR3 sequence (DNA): TGTGCCACCAGCAGAGACAGGGACTACGAGCAGTACTTC. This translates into CATSRDRDYEQYF.

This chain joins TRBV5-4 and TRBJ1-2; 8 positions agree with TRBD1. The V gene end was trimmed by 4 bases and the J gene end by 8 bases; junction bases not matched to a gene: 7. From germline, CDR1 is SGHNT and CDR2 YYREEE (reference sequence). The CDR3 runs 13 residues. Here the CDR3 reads CASSPIQGEGYTF. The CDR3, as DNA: TGTGCCAGCAGCCCCATACAGGGGGAGGGCTACACCTTC.

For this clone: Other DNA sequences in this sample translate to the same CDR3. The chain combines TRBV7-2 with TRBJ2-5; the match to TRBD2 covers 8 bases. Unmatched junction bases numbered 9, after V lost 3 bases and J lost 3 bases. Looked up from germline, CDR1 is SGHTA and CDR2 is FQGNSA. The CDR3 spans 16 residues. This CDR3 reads CASSLRVSGGEETQYF. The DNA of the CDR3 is TGTGCCAGCAGCTTGAGAGTGAGCGGGGGAGAAGAGACCCAGTACTTC.

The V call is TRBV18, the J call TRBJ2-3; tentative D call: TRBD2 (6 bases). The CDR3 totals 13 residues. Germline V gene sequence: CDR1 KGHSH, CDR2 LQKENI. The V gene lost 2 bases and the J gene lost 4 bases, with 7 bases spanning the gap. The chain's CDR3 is CASSPRDSDTQYF. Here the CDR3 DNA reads TGTGCCAGCTCACCAAGGGACTCAGATACGCAGTATTTT.

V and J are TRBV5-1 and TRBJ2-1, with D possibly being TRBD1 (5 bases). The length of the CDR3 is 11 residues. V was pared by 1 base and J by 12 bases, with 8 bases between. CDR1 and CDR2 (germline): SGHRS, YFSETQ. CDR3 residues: CASSLQGRQFF. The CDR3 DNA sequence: TGCGCCAGCAGCTTGCAGGGTAGGCAGTTCTTC.

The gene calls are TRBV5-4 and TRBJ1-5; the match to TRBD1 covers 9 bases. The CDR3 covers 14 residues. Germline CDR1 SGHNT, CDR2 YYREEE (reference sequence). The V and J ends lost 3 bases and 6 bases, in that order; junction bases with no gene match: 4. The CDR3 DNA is TGTGCCAGCAGCTACGGGACAGGGCGTCAGCCCCAGCATTTT. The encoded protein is CASSYGTGRQPQHF.

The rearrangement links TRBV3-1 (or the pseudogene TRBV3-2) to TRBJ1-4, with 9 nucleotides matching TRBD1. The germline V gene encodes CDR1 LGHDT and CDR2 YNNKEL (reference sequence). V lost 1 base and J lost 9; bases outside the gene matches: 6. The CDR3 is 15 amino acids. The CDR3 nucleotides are TGTGCCAGCAGCCAAGTTGGGACAGGGAATCAAAAACTGTTTTTT. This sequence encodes CASSQVGTGNQKLFF.

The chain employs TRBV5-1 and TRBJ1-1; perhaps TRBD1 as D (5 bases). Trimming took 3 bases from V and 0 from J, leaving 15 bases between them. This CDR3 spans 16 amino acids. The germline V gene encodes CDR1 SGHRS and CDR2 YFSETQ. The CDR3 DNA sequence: TGCGCCAGCAGCTGGGGACTCTTAACTTTGAACACTGAAGCTTTCTTT. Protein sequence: CASSWGLLTLNTEAFF.

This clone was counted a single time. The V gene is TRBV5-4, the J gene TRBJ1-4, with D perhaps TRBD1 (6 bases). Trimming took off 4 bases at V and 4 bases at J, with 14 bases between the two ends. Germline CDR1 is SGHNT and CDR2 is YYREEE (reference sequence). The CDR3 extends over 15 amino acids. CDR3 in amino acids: CASSPWGGVNEKLFF. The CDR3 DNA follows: TGTGCCAGCAGCCCGTGGGGGGGCGTTAATGAAAAACTGTTTTTT.

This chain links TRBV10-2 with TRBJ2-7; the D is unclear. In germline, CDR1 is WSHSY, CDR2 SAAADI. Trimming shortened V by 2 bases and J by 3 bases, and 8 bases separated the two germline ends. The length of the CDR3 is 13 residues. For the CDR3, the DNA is TGCGCCAGCAGTGAGGCAAACTTCTACGAGCAGTACTTC. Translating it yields CASSEANFYEQYF.

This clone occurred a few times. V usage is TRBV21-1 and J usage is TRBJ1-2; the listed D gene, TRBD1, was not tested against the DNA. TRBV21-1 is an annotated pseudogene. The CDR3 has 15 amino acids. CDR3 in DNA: TGTGCCAGCACCGTTACAGAAGGACAGAACTATGGCTACACCTTC. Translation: CASTVTEGQNYGYTF.

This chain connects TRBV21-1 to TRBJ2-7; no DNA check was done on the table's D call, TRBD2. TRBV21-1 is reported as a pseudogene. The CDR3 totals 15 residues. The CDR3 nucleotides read TGTGCCAGCAGCAAAAACGAACTGATTTTTTGCGAGCAGTACTTC. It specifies CASSKNELIFCEQYF.

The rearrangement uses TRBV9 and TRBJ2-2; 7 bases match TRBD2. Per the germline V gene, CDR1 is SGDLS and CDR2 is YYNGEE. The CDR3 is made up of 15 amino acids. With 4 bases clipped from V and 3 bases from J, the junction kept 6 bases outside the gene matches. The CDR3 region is CASSPSGGHTGELFF. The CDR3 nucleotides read TGTGCCAGCAGCCCCTCGGGGGGACACACCGGGGAGCTGTTTTTT. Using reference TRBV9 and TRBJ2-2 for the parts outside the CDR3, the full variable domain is DSGVTQTPKHLITATGQRVTLRCSPRSGDLSVYWYQQSLDQGLQFLIQYYNGEERAKGNILERFSAQQFPDLHSELNLSSLELGDSALYFCASSPSGGHTGELFFGEGSRLTVL.

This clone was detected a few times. In nucleotides, the CDR3 is TGTGCCAGCAGCCAAAACCTGCTAAATTCACCCCTCCACTTT. Amino acid sequence: CASSQNLLNSPLHF. The gene calls are TRBV14 and TRBJ1-6; D remains unclear. CDR1 SGHDN and CDR2 FVKESK come from the germline V gene. V was clipped by 2 bases and J by 7 bases, with 9 bases between them. This CDR3 contains 14 residues.

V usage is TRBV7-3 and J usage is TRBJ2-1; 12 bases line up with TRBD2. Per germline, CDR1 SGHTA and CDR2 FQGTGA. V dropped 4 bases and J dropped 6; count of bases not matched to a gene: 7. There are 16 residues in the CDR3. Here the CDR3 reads CASSSLAGGLLNEQFF. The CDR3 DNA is TGTGCCAGCAGCTCCCTAGCGGGGGGGCTCCTCAATGAGCAGTTCTTC.